This T cell receptor beta chain was profiled in a study of T cells in Graves' hyperthyroidism and ophthalmopathy. Study-level results: Most expanded thyroid clonotypes above 0.001 also appeared in blood. Ophthalmopathy was separated from stable hyperthyroidism by a 13 V-J model. The model identified upcoming ophthalmopathy a median approximately six months ahead of onset.

Exclusion followed for patients with uncontrolled infection, other autoimmune disease, pregnancy or lactation. Trimming stripped 8 bases from V and 7 bases from J, with 12 bases between. This CDR3 contains 13 residues. Germline assignment: CDR1 MRHNA and CDR2 SNTAGT. RNA transcripts were the template for amplifying TCR beta CDR3 regions. Carried out on the TCR CDR3, a first-round RT-PCR used the HTBI primer set. TCRdb reanalysed the multiplex PCR reads using MiXCR and keeps one entry per CDR3 protein. The sample gives some 580,000 distinct CDR3 sequences, about 16% of which show up once; more than 3% is in the top ten. This clonotype was observed at least ten times. Antigen unknown.

The receptor was isolated from a woman aged 40 to 50 with Graves' ophthalmopathy. The chain couples TRBV6-4 to TRBJ1-6, with a weak D call TRBD1 (6 bases). Sequences were obtained from blood. CDR3 sequence (DNA): TGTGCCAGCTCGGACAGCCAGAATTCACCCCTCCACTTT. It yields the protein CASSDSQNSPLHF.